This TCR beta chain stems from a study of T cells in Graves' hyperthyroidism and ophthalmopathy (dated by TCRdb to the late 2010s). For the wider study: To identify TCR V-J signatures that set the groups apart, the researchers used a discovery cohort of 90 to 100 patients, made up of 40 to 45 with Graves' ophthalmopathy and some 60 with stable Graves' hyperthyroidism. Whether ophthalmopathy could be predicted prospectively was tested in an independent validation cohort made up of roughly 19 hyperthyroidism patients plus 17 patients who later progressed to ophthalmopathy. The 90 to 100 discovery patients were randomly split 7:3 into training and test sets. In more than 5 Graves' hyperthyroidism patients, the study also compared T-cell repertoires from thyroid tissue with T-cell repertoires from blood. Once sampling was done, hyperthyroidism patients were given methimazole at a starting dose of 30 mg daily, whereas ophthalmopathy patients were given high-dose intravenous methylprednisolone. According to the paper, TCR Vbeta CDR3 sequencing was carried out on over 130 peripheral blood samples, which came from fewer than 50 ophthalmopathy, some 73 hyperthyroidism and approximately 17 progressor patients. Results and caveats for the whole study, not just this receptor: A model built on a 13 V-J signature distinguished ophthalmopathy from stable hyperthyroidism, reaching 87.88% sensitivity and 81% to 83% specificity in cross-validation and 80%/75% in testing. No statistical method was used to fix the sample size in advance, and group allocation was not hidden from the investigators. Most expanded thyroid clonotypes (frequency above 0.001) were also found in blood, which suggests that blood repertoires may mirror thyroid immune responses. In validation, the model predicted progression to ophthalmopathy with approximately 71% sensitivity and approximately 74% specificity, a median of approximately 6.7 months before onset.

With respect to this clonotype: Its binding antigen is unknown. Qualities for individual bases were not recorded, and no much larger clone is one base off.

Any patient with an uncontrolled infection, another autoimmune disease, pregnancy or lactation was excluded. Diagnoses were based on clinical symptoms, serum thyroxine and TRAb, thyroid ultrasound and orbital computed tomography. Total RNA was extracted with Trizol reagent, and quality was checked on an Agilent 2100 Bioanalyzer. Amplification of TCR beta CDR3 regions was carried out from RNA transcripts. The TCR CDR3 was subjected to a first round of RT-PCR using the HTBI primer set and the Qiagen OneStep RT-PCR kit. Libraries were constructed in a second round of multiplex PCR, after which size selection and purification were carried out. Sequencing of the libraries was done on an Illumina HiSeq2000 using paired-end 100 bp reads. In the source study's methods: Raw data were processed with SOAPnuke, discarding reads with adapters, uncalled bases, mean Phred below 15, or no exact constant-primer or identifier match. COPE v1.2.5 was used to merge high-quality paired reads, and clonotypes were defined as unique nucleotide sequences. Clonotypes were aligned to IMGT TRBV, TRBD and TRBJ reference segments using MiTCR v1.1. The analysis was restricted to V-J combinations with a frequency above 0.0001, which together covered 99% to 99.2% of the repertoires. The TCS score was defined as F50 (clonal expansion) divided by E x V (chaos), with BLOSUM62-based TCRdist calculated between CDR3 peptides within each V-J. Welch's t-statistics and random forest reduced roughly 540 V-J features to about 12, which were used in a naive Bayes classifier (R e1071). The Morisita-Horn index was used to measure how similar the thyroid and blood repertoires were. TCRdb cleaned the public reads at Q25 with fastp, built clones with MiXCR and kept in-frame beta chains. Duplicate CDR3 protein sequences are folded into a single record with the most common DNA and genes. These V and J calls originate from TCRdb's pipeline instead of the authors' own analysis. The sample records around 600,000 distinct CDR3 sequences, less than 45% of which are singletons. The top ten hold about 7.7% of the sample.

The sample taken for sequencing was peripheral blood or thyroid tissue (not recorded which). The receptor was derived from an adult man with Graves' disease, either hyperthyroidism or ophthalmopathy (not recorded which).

The CDR3 region has the sequence CATSEPRGRQETQHF. The base sequence is TGTGCCACCAGTGAACCCCGGGGGAGACAAGAGACCCAGCATTTT. The sequence links TRBV24-1 to TRBJ1-5; matching of 5 bases hints at TRBD1 as the D gene. The CDR3 runs 15 amino acids, cysteine and phenylalanine included. The sequence is cut down to CDR3 DNA, 45 bases in frame from base 1. CDR1 is given as KGHDR and CDR2 as SFDVKD, both from the germline V gene. A distance of 20 bases separates the germline ends of V and J, which lose 4 bases and 11 bases respectively.